The 15 T cell receptor beta chains below all came from one sample that was sequenced in a study of memory CD4+ T cells and cytomegalovirus serostatus. Clones were sequenced by immunoSEQ multiplex PCR, and TCRdb holds only the in-frame ones, with some missing. The table records around 53,000 clones, over 60% of them present only once. Single viable CD3+CD4+CD8-CD45RO+ cells were sorted as the memory CD4+ T cells. The specimen was memory CD4+ T cells from blood. All receptors derive from an adult in good health and CMV-seropositive.

This clone was found once. J is TRBJ2-7 and V is TRBV23-1, with TRBD1 matching over 8 bases. TRBV23-1 is filed as an ORF, its function uncertain. This CDR3 spans 16 amino acids. The ends lost 7 bases at V and 4 bases at J; junction bases unmatched: 15. The CDR3 DNA reads as TGCGCCAGCAACCAACCACAGGGGGAGGTGGGGTACGAGCAGTACTTC. Protein: CASNQPQGEVGYEQYF.

This rearrangement joins TRBV7-9 to TRBJ2-5; 12 bases are a match to TRBD2. CDR3 size: 16 residues. The V segment lost 5 bases and the J segment 0 bases; nucleotides outside the gene matches: 4. Germline V gene lookup returns CDR1 SEHNR and CDR2 FQNEAQ (reference sequence). This chain's CDR3 is CASSPGLAGYQETQYF. CDR3 nucleotides: TGTGCCAGCAGCCCCGGACTAGCGGGATACCAAGAGACCCAGTACTTC.

The J gene is TRBJ2-5, the V gene TRBV11-3; D is tentatively TRBD1 or TRBD2 (5 bases each). CDR3 length equals 15 residues. The V end lost 3 bases, the J end lost 5 bases, and 16 bases lay between the germline ends. In germline, CDR1 is SGHNT, CDR2 YENEEA. DNA for the CDR3: TGTGCCAGCAGCTTCAATCCGGGGCCATATGAGACCCAGTACTTC. This codes for CASSFNPGPYETQYF.

The chain couples TRBV6-1 to TRBJ2-2; perhaps D is TRBD1 or TRBD2 (5 bases each). Germline assignment: CDR1 MNHNS and CDR2 SASEGT. Trimming took 4 bases from V and 3 from J, leaving 18 bases between them. The CDR3 loop spans 17 amino acids. In DNA form, the CDR3 reads TGTGCCAGCAGTGCTACAGAGAGGGGATGGGACACCGGGGAGCTGTTTTTT. Encoded protein: CASSATERGWDTGELFF.

The chain is built from TRBV5-1 and TRBJ1-1, with D tentatively TRBD1 (6 bases). V dropped 4 bases and J dropped 1 base, with 14 bases sitting between them. The CDR3 has 15 residues. Germline CDR1 and CDR2: SGHRS and YFSETQ. The CDR3 reads CASSAHRVGNTEAFF. The CDR3 DNA reads TGCGCCAGCAGCGCCCACAGGGTGGGGAACACTGAAGCTTTCTTT.

Of note for this clone: Other DNA sequences of this sample code for an identical CDR3. This sequence joins TRBV27 and TRBJ2-1; D is perhaps TRBD1 (5 bases). Germline V gene lookup returns CDR1 MNHEY and CDR2 SMNVEV (reference sequence). The CDR3 runs 16 residues. V was trimmed by 1 base and J by 3 bases, leaving 13 bases between them. CDR3 bases: TGTGCCAGCAGTTTATTCCAGGGCCTCTTCTACAATGAGCAGTTCTTC. Translated, it gives CASSLFQGLFYNEQFF.

This sequence joins TRBV5-6 and TRBJ1-4; a weak D match, TRBD1 (6 bases). Trimming cost V 4 bases and J 4 bases, with 11 bases left between them. The CDR3 has 14 amino acids. Germline V gene lookup returns CDR1 SGHDT and CDR2 YYEEEE. For the CDR3, the DNA is TGTGCCAGCAGCGGCGGGGGCGGTAATGAAAAACTGTTTTTT. This translates into CASSGGGGNEKLFF.

The chain uses TRBV20-1 and TRBJ2-5; the D is unclear. The V end was cut by 5 bases, the J end by 4 bases, with 8 bases between. The V gene's germline CDR1 is DFQATT and CDR2 SNEGSKA (reference sequence). The CDR3 runs to 11 residues. The CDR3 is CSAGFGETQYF. The CDR3 DNA sequence: TGCAGTGCTGGATTCGGAGAGACCCAGTACTTC.

This rearrangement joins TRBV5-8 to TRBJ1-4, with D perhaps TRBD1 (5 bases). CDR3 length equals 15 residues. The germline V gene has CDR1 SGHTS and CDR2 YDEGEE. The ends were cut back, 0 bases at V and 4 bases at J, with 10 bases in the middle. DNA for the CDR3: TGTGCCAGCAGCTTGGAAGGGACCGGTAATGAAAAACTGTTTTTT. Protein sequence: CASSLEGTGNEKLFF.

This clone has more than one count but fewer than ten. CDR3 DNA: TGTGCCTGGAGTCCCCAGGGGGGTAATTCACCCCTCCACTTT. It is translated as CAWSPQGGNSPLHF. The V gene is TRBV30, the J gene TRBJ1-6; 7 positions match TRBD1. In germline, CDR1 is GTSNPN, CDR2 SVGIG (reference sequence). V shed 2 bases, J shed 6 bases, and the junction held 4 bases outside the gene matches. This CDR3 contains 14 residues.

The V and J genes are TRBV11-3 and TRBJ2-7, with 8 nucleotides matching TRBD1. V gave up 6 bases and J gave up 5 bases; unmatched junction bases: 9. Germline CDR1 reads SGHNT; CDR2 reads YENEEA. The CDR3 length is 14 residues. DNA for the CDR3: TGTGCCAGCAGTTCCGGACAGGGTGGGAACGAGCAGTACTTC. Translating it yields CASSSGQGGNEQYF.

This chain connects TRBV28 to TRBJ2-1, with D uncertain. V was pared by 1 base and J by 11 bases, with 9 bases between. CDR1 is MDHEN, CDR2 SYDVKM, per germline. This CDR3 contains 12 residues. The CDR3 sequence is CASSLYPHQQFF. The CDR3 region has the DNA TGTGCCAGCAGTTTATATCCACACCAGCAGTTCTTC.

The rearrangement links TRBV5-1 to TRBJ1-3; D possibly corresponds to TRBD1 (6 bases). Between the trimmed V and J ends, which lost 1 base and 6 bases, there was a span of 14 bases. From germline, CDR1 is SGHRS and CDR2 YFSETQ. This CDR3 has 15 residues. CDR3 nucleotides: TGCGCCAGCAGCTTGCCATCGGACAGCCTAAACACCATATATTTT. Amino acids: CASSLPSDSLNTIYF.

This clone came up once. J is TRBJ2-4 and V is TRBV6-8; the match to TRBD2 covers 7 bases. The ends lost 6 bases at V and 2 bases at J; junction bases unmatched: 10. Germline V gene data show CDR1 as MNHGY and CDR2 as SAAAGT. This CDR3 is built from 16 residues. In DNA, the CDR3 is TGTGCCAGCAGCCAAACTAGCGACTCTCCCAAAAACATTCAGTACTTC. Its translation: CASSQTSDSPKNIQYF.

This clone was picked up a small number of times. The CDR3 DNA follows: TGTGCCAGTACATATACCTCTTGGAATTCACCCCTCCACTTT. This encodes CASTYTSWNSPLHF. The rearrangement joins TRBV19 to TRBJ1-6, with D hard to call. The germline V gene encodes CDR1 LNHDA and CDR2 SQIVND (reference sequence). The CDR3 has 14 residues. The V and J ends lost 7 bases and 7 bases respectively, with 14 bases between them.